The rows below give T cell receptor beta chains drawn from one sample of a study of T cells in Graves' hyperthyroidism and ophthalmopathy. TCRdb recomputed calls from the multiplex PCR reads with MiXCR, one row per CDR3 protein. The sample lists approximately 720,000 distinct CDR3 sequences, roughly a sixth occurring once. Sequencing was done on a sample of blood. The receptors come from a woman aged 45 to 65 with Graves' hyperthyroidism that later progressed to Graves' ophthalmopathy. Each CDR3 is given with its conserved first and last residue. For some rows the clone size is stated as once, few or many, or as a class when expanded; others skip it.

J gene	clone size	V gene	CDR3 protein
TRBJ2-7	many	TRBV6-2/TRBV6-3	CASSYSFEQYF
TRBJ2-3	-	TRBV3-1	CASSIYLTSGGSDTQYF
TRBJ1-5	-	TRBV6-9	CASSYYPDRQNQPQHF
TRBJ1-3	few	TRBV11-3	CASSLGDTGTGNTIYF
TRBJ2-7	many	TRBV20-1	CSATDYSGLPTYEQYF
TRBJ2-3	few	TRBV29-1	CSVVPGTSGDTQYF
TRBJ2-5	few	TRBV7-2	CASSLALETQYF
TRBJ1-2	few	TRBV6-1	CATHLDNSGYGYTF
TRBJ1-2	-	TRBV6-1	CASSGAGTDPYGYTF
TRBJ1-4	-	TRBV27	CASSLRFARGEKLFF
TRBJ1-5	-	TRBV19	CASSMSRDRGPHQPQHF
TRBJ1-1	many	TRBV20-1	CSAREGYTEAFF
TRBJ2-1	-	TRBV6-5	CASSYSQVLNEQFF
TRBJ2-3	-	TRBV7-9	CASSLNQPTDTQYF
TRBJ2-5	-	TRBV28	CASSPDRGRGHYLQETQYF
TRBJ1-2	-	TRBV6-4	CASSATGTDPYGYTF
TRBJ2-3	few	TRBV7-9	CASSLPGLAGGRVEADTQYF
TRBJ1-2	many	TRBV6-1	CASSERTGGYGYTF
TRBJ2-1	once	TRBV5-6	CASSLEDSLNEQFF
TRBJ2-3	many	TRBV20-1	CSARDPERGTTDTQYF
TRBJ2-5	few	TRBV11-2	CASSPPLAEQETQYF
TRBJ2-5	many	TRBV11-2	CASSFPRPSGPETQYF
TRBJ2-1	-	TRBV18	CATTKRESNFNEQFF
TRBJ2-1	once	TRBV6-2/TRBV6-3	CAISTRAYDEQFF
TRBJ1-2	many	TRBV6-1	CASSEAIWQGDYGYTF
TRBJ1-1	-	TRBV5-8	CASSEGFNTEAFF
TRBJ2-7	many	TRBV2	CASSEGQLYAYEQYF
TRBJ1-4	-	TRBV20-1	CSAAPLDPATNEKLFF
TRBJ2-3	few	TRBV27	CASSSLGWSLQGRTDTQYF
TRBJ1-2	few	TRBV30	CAWDRHNYGYTF
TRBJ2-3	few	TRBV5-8	CASSSTSGGTTDTQYF
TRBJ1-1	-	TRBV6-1	CASTRQQNTEAFF
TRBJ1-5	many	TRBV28	CASSPNRGRSNQPQHF
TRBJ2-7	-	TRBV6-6	CASSYSMSSGGQAYEQYF
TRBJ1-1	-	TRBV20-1	CSAPGNMNTEAFF
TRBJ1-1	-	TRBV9	CASSVSSGGGTEAFF
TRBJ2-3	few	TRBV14	CASSLIQGRDTQYF
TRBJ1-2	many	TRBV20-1	CSARVEGGYTF
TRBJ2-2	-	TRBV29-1	CSVGQPNTGELFF
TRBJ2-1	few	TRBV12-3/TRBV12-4	CASRNQVGGYNEQFF
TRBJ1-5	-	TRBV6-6	CASSYIGTRGRSNQPQHF
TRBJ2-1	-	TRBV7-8	CASSEGQGAGEQFF
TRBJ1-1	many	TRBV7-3	CASSLGQHNTEAFF
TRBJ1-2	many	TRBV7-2	CASSSDRGVYGYTF
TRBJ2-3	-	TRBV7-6	CASSLVQGSPTDTQYF
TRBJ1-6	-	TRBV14	CASSLGRGLALHF
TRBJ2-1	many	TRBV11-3	CASSPRTMSNEQFF
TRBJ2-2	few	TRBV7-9	CASSLGTSGGANTGELFF
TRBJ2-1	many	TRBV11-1	CASSLGTGEHEQFF
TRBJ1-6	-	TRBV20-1	CSASGQGGNSPLHF